Below, 10 T cell receptor beta chains from the same sample are listed, as sequenced in a study of molecular identifiers for immune sequencing clone quantification. TCRdb reprocessed the PCR reads via MiXCR and lists one record per CDR3 protein. Altogether hundreds of thousands of distinct CDR3 sequences are present, roughly 27% being singletons, with the ten largest covering approximately 0.75%. Sequencing input: naive CD8+ T cells from blood, with Jurkat cell RNA spiked in. As to subset: FACS-sorted CD8+CD4-CCR7+CD45RA+ naive T cells. These receptors came from a human donor in good health. Some libraries in this study had Jurkat cell RNA spiked in.

The chain links TRBV27 to TRBJ2-7, with 10 bases matching TRBD2. The V and J ends lost 2 bases and 3 bases, in that order; junction bases with no gene match: 4. The CDR3 runs 15 residues. Looked up from germline, CDR1 is MNHEY and CDR2 is SMNVEV (reference sequence). The CDR3 bases are TGTGCCAGCAGTTTAGAACTAGCGGGACACTACGAGCAGTACTTC. The encoded protein is CASSLELAGHYEQYF.

Regarding this clonotype: A much larger clonotype is one base distant, so this may be a read error. This chain links TRBV6-1 with TRBJ1-1, with D unresolved. Germline V CDR1 and CDR2: MNHNS, SASEGT. The CDR3 extends over 14 amino acids. In DNA form, the CDR3 reads TGTGCCAGCAGTGAGGCAGGATTGAACACTGAAGCTCTCTTT. This codes for CASSEAGLNTEALF.

The chain has TRBV7-6 and TRBJ2-3; 10 nucleotides line up with TRBD2. V shed 5 bases and J 5 bases; nucleotides not matched to a gene: 7. Germline V gene lookup returns CDR1 SGHVS and CDR2 FNYEAQ. This CDR3 is built from 15 residues. The CDR3 DNA sequence: TGTGCCAGCAGCACCGAGAGGACTAGCGGAGATACGCAGTATTTT. Translated: CASSTERTSGDTQYF.

The chain is built from TRBV13 and TRBJ1-2; D may be TRBD1 (5 bases). This CDR3 has 14 amino acids. Trimming shortened V by 2 bases and J by 6 bases, and 13 bases separated the two germline ends. Germline V gene sequence: CDR1 PRHDT, CDR2 FYEKMQ (reference sequence). The CDR3 loop is CASSLRGARDGYTF. CDR3 bases: TGTGCCAGCAGCTTAAGAGGGGCGAGGGATGGCTACACCTTC.

In this sample, this clonotype turned up a few times. The V and J genes are TRBV7-9 and TRBJ2-1; 9 positions match TRBD2. Trimming removed 5 bases from V and 2 bases from J; junction bases left unmatched: 7. This CDR3 comprises 16 residues. In germline, CDR1 is SEHNR, CDR2 FQNEAQ (reference sequence). This chain's CDR3 is CASSIETSGTYNEQFF. DNA of the CDR3: TGTGCCAGCAGCATAGAGACTAGCGGAACCTACAATGAGCAGTTCTTC.

A few counts support this clonotype. This chain joins TRBV6-5 and TRBJ2-3; no reliable D call. CDR1 is MNHEY, CDR2 SVGAGI, per germline. V was trimmed by 1 base and J by 1 base, leaving 6 bases between them. CDR3 size: 14 residues. The CDR3 nucleotides read TGTGCCAGCAGTTACTATCTCGGCACAGATACGCAGTATTTT. Translating gives CASSYYLGTDTQYF.

This clonotype has a count of ten or more. The V call is TRBV3-1, the J call TRBJ1-6; D call uncertain. The CDR3 loop spans 12 amino acids. Germline CDR1 LGHDT, CDR2 YNNKEL (reference sequence). Trimming removed 4 bases at V and 13 bases at J, with 11 bases between. The CDR3 bases are TGTGCCAGCAGCCTCGACCGACCGCCCCTCCACTTT. Translated: CASSLDRPPLHF.

This clonotype has only one observation. Possible read error: a much larger clone is one base away. The gene calls are TRBV6-6 and TRBJ1-5; no clear D gene. V dropped 2 bases and J dropped 0 bases, with 14 bases sitting between them. CDR1 MNHNY and CDR2 SVGAGI come from the germline V gene (reference sequence). The CDR3 has 17 amino acids. The CDR3 is CASSYRSAGSSNQPQHF. The CDR3 bases are TGTGCCAGCAGTTACCGAAGCGCCGGATCTAGCAATCAGCCCCAGCATTTT.

The table lists this clonotype with a few counts. V gene TRBV19 combines with J gene TRBJ2-7; D remains ambiguous. Germline V CDR1 and CDR2: LNHDA, SQIVND (reference sequence). Trimming left V 3 bases short and J 4 bases short, with 10 bases between. The CDR3 runs 13 residues. The CDR3, as DNA: TGTGCCAGTAGTATCCCTGGAGTGTACGAGCAGTACTTC. Residues: CASSIPGVYEQYF.

Worth noting for this clonotype: This sequence may be a read error, since a much larger clone differs from it by one base. V gene TRBV7-9 combines with J gene TRBJ2-7; D gene unclear. Germline CDR1 SEHNR, CDR2 FQNEAQ (reference sequence). This CDR3 has 14 residues. V shed 7 bases and J shed 2 bases, with 15 bases lying between them. The CDR3 here is CASNSRTDTYEQYF. In DNA form, the CDR3 reads TGTGCCAGCAACTCCCGGACCGATACCTACGAGCAGTACTTC.